This T cell receptor (beta chain) was profiled in a study of blood T cell repertoires in COVID-19. Repertoires were generated with immunoSEQ multiplex PCR, while TCRdb's copy carries only in-frame clones and drops some. The sample holds 400,000 to 550,000 clones, 70% to 90% seen once. The germline CDR1 and CDR2 sequences are GTSNPN and SVGIG (reference sequence). The V end was cut by 0 bases, the J end by 0 bases, with 9 bases between. There are 15 residues in the CDR3. The origin of this receptor is a young woman with acute COVID-19. The sequenced material came from PBMCs or T cells enriched from blood (not recorded which). This chain connects TRBV30 to TRBJ2-1, with a possible D match to TRBD2 (6 bases). The CDR3 DNA reads as TGTGCCTGGAGTGTAGGACTAAGCTCCTACAATGAGCAGTTCTTC. Translated: CAWSVGLSSYNEQFF.